This is a list of T cell receptor beta chains from one sample in a study of radiation and T cells in renal cell carcinoma. TCRdb's copy holds only in-frame clones and misses some; the assay was immunoSEQ multiplex PCR. The table lists some 150,000 clones, around four fifths of them singletons, with under 25% in the top ten. The sample here was blood, taken from a patient whose treatment included radiotherapy and nephrectomy. The receptors stem from a woman aged 50 to 60 with renal cell carcinoma. Both conserved end residues are part of each CDR3. D genes are given only for firm matches. Part of the rows lack a size; the others show once, few, many or a class for expanded clones.

j_call,v_call,d_call,clone_size,cdr3_aa,cdr3_nt
TRBJ1-2,TRBV2,.,.,CASEPDLGGYTF,TGTGCCAGCGAACCCGACTTGGGTGGCTACACCTTC
TRBJ2-7,TRBV7-2,TRBD1,.,CASSFGRGTYEQYF,TGTGCCAGCAGCTTCGGCAGGGGGACCTACGAGCAGTACTTC
TRBJ1-1,TRBV7-7,.,.,CASSFLCRQDEAFF,TGTGCCAGCAGCTTTCTATGTCGGCAGGACGAAGCTTTCTTT
TRBJ2-7,TRBV5-4,.,.,CASSLSPEAYEQYF,TGTGCCAGCAGCTTGTCACCCGAGGCCTACGAGCAGTACTTC
TRBJ1-4,TRBV18,.,.,CASSAERANEKLFF,TGTGCCAGCTCCGCGGAAAGGGCTAATGAAAAACTGTTTTTT
TRBJ2-1,TRBV19,.,.,CASSIRDDNYNEQFF,TGTGCCAGTAGTATCAGGGACGATAACTACAATGAGCAGTTCTTC
TRBJ2-5,TRBV4-2,TRBD2,.,CASSLGGEGTQYF,TGTGCCAGCAGCCTAGGAGGGGAGGGGACCCAGTACTTC
TRBJ1-1,TRBV7-9,TRBD1,many,CASSHSGGRTEAFF,TGTGCCAGCAGCCATTCAGGGGGGCGGACTGAAGCTTTCTTT
TRBJ2-3,TRBV6-6,.,.,CASSYSRGTDTQYF,TGTGCCAGCAGTTACTCGCGGGGCACAGATACGCAGTATTTT
TRBJ1-2,TRBV6-5,TRBD1,.,CASSYSLGRGRNGYTF,TGTGCCAGCAGTTACTCCTTGGGCAGGGGGCGAAACGGCTACACCTTC
TRBJ1-2,TRBV5-6,.,few,CASSYTRQVWGYTF,TGTGCCAGCAGCTACACACGACAGGTTTGGGGCTACACCTTC
TRBJ1-3,TRBV6-6,.,.,CASRSDSLHSGNTIYF,TGTGCCAGCAGATCGGACAGCCTCCACTCTGGAAACACCATATATTTT
TRBJ2-2,TRBV9,TRBD2,.,CASSVGLAGGRGTGELFF,TGTGCCAGCAGCGTAGGACTAGCGGGAGGGCGGGGCACCGGGGAGCTGTTTTTT
TRBJ2-7,TRBV5-1,.,.,CASSLGDSSYEQYF,TGCGCCAGCAGCTTAGGTGACAGTTCCTACGAGCAGTACTTC
TRBJ2-7,TRBV19,TRBD1,.,CASSFRDRAMREQYF,TGTGCCAGTAGTTTCCGCGACAGGGCCATGCGGGAGCAGTACTTC
TRBJ2-7,TRBV6-1,.,.,CASSEHQGYEQYF,TGTGCCAGCAGTGAACATCAGGGGTACGAGCAGTACTTC
TRBJ1-1,TRBV4-3,.,.,CASSQEGRNTEAFF,TGCGCCAGCAGCCAGGAGGGCCGGAACACTGAAGCTTTCTTT
TRBJ2-1,TRBV7-2,TRBD2,.,CASSLGLAGNNEQFF,TGTGCCAGCAGCTTAGGCCTAGCGGGAAACAATGAGCAGTTCTTC
TRBJ2-5,TRBV9,TRBD1,.,CASSATGGQETQYF,TGTGCCAGCAGCGCGACAGGGGGCCAAGAGACCCAGTACTTC
TRBJ2-7,TRBV10-3,TRBD2,.,CAIMTTSGSYEQYF,TGTGCCATCATGACGACTAGCGGGAGCTACGAGCAGTACTTC
TRBJ1-2,TRBV6-1,.,.,CASSRGTDNYGYTF,TGTGCCAGCAGCCGAGGCACAGATAACTATGGCTACACCTTC
TRBJ1-3,TRBV19,.,once,CASSAGGRSLSGNTIYF,TGTGCCAGCTCAGCCGGCGGCAGGAGTTTGTCTGGAAACACCATATATTTT
TRBJ1-2,TRBV30,.,.,CAWRVGPGSYGYTF,TGTGCCTGGAGGGTCGGGCCAGGTTCTTATGGCTACACCTTC
TRBJ2-1,TRBV9,.,once,CASSNPGGSSYNEQFF,TGTGCCAGCAGCAATCCAGGGGGGAGCTCCTACAATGAGCAGTTCTTC
TRBJ2-5,TRBV6-1,.,.,CASSEAETAHQTQYF,TGTGCCAGCAGTGAAGCCGAAACAGCCCACCAGACCCAGTACTTC
TRBJ1-1,TRBV11-2,.,.,CASSLDVLGNTEAFF,TGTGCCAGCAGCTTAGATGTATTGGGGAACACTGAAGCTTTCTTT
TRBJ1-1,TRBV30,.,.,CAHSVVMNTEAFF,TGTGCCCATTCCGTCGTCATGAACACTGAAGCTTTCTTT
TRBJ2-7,TRBV13,TRBD2,few,CASSLGNVAGALEQYF,TGTGCCAGCAGCTTAGGTAACGTGGCGGGAGCACTCGAGCAGTACTTC
TRBJ1-1,TRBV4-3,.,.,CASSQGLGEGTTEAFF,TGCGCCAGCAGCCAGGGTCTAGGGGAGGGAACCACTGAAGCTTTCTTT